Sequencing of this T cell receptor (beta chain) was carried out in a study of T cell responses to AZD1222 COVID-19 vaccine. On the study more broadly: It was second doses at about 4 or about 12 weeks that were pooled. Study results and limitations: Targeting of unmutated variant regions was reportedly seen in nearly half of spike-specific TCRs. Donors were mostly white British, more females; clonal diversity possibly underestimated.

This CDR3 is built from 20 residues. V dropped 0 bases and J dropped 3; count of bases not matched to a gene: 19. Germline V gene lookup returns CDR1 LGHNA and CDR2 YSLEER. Measured with immunoSEQ multiplex PCR; TCRdb has only the in-frame clones, and not every one. The sample consists of roughly 180,000 clones, 91% of them appearing once. This clone showed up just once. Its specificity is unknown. The sequenced sample was peripheral blood, obtained on day 0 of AZD1222 vaccination. The sequence was obtained from an adult in good health. The rearrangement uses TRBV4-3 and TRBJ2-7; 8 nucleotides agree with TRBD1. The CDR3 protein is CASSQEVAGGRRSNDYEQYF. CDR3 coding DNA: TGCGCCAGCAGCCAAGAAGTGGCAGGGGGCAGGAGGTCGAACGACTACGAGCAGTACTTC.